A selection of T cell receptor beta chains follows, all from one sample in a study of control samples from healthy donors and cancer patients. Libraries were prepared by immunoSEQ multiplex PCR; TCRdb keeps only in-frame clonotypes and omits some of them. Altogether 100,000 to 150,000 clones are present, 80% to 95% being singletons, with the ten largest covering more than 2%. The sequencing input was blood. Every receptor here comes from a man younger than 35 in good health. Both conserved end residues are part of each CDR3. Each record gives: V gene, D gene, clone size, J gene, CDR3 DNA, CDR3 protein. A D gene is named only where the DNA matches it firmly. Clone size, where shown, is once, few, many, or a class for clones that have expanded.

>TRBV30|TRBD1|-|TRBJ1-4
TGTGCCTGGAGTGTAGGACAGGGGCGGCGGGAAAAACTGTTTTTT
CAWSVGQGRREKLFF
>TRBV5-4|-|-|TRBJ2-3
TGTGCCAGCAGTCCGAGCCCGCAGCCTAGCACAGATACGCAGTATTTT
CASSPSPQPSTDTQYF
>TRBV9|-|once|TRBJ2-1
TGTGCCAGCAGCGTAGCAGTGGGTAGCCCCTCGTATGAGCAGTTCTTC
CASSVAVGSPSYEQFF
>TRBV19|-|-|TRBJ1-1
TGTGCCAGTATAGCAGCATCGAACACTGAAGCTTTCTTT
CASIAASNTEAFF
>TRBV30|-|-|TRBJ1-1
TGTGCCTGGAGTTACGGGGTGAACACTGAAGCTTTCTTT
CAWSYGVNTEAFF
>TRBV3-1/TRBV3-2|-|few|TRBJ1-4
TGTGCCAGCAGCCAAGACCCCAGGGCGAATGAAAAACTGTTTTTT
CASSQDPRANEKLFF
>TRBV12-3/TRBV12-4|-|few|TRBJ2-1
TGTGCCAGCAGCCGCCGACTCAACAATGAGCAGTTCTTC
CASSRRLNNEQFF
>TRBV5-4|TRBD1|-|TRBJ2-7
TGTGCCAGCAGCTTGATGTCAGGGGGCTACGAGCAGTACTTC
CASSLMSGGYEQYF
>TRBV19|-|-|TRBJ2-3
TGTGCCAGCCGATCCGCCCCGAGAGATACGCAGTATTTT
CASRSAPRDTQYF
>TRBV29-1|-|-|TRBJ2-5
TGCAGCGTTGTTGTAGCGGCCCGCCGATACGAAGAGACCCAGTACTTC
CSVVVAARRYEETQYF
>TRBV24-1|-|-|TRBJ1-2
TGTGCCACCAGTGATTTGCGGGCGGGTGTCTATGGCTACACCTTC
CATSDLRAGVYGYTF
>TRBV13|-|-|TRBJ1-1
TGTGCCAGCAGCTTAGGCGTGACTGAAGCTTTCTTT
CASSLGVTEAFF
>TRBV7-2|TRBD1|-|TRBJ1-6
TGTGCCAGCAGGCCGTGGACAGGGGAATCACCCCTCCACTTT
CASRPWTGESPLHF
>TRBV7-2|-|-|TRBJ1-2
TGTGCCAGCAGCTTAGAGGGACTGGGGGGCTCTAACTATGGCTACACCTTC
CASSLEGLGGSNYGYTF
>TRBV5-1|-|once|TRBJ1-1
TGCGCCAGCAGCTTGGAAGGTCCGGGGGGCACTGAAGCTTTCTTT
CASSLEGPGGTEAFF
>TRBV18|-|-|TRBJ2-2
TGTGCCAGCCCCCGATTCGAGGCCCCGAACACCGGGGAGCTGTTTTTT
CASPRFEAPNTGELFF
>TRBV7-9|-|-|TRBJ2-3
TGTGCCAGCAGCTTAGGGGGGGAGTTCAGAGATACGCAGTATTTT
CASSLGGEFRDTQYF